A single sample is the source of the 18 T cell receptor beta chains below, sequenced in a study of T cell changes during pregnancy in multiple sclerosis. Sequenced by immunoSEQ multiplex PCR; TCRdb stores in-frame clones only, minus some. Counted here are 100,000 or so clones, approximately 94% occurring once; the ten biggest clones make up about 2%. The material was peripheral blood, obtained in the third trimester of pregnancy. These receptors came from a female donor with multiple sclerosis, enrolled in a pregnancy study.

This CDR3 reads CASSILPGTGGRDTQYF. In nucleotides, the CDR3 is TGTGCCAGTAGTATTCTTCCCGGGACAGGGGGTCGCGATACGCAGTATTTT. The rearrangement joins TRBV19 to TRBJ2-3, with 11 bases fitting TRBD1. The trim removed 3 bases at V and 6 bases at J, leaving 11 bases unmatched. This CDR3 is built from 17 residues. The germline V gene encodes CDR1 LNHDA and CDR2 SQIVND (reference sequence).

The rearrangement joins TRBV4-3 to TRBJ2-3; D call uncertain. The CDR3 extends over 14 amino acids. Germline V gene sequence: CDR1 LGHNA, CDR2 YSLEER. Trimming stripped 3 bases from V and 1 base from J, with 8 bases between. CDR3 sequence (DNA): TGCGCCAGCAGCCACCTCCTCGGCACAGATACGCAGTATTTT. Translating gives CASSHLLGTDTQYF.

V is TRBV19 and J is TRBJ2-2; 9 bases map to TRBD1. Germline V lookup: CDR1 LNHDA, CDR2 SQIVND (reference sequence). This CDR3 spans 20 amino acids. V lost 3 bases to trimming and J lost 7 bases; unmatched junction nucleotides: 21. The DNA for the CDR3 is TGTGCCAGTAGTATTATAGCTCCCCACCGGGACAGGGCTACATTCGGGGAGCTGTTTTTT. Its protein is CASSIIAPHRDRATFGELFF.

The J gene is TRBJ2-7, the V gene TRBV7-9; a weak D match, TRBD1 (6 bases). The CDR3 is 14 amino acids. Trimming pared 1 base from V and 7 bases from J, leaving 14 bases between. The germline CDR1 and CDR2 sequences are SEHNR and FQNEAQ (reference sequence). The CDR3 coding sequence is TGTGCCAGCAGCTTAGATGGGGGCGCGAGGGAGCAGTACTTC. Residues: CASSLDGGAREQYF.

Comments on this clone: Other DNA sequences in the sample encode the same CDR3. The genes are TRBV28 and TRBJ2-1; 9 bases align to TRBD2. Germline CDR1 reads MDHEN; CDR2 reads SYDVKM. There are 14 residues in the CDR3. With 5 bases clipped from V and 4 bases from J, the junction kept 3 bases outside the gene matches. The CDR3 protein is CASSATSGYNEQFF. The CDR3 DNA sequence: TGTGCCAGCAGTGCGACTAGCGGTTACAATGAGCAGTTCTTC.

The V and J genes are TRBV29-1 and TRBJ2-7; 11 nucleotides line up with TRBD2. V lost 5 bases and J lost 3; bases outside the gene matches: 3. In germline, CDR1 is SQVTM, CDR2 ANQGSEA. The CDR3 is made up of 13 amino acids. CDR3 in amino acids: CSVHLAGGYEQYF. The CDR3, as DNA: TGCAGCGTTCATCTAGCGGGAGGCTACGAGCAGTACTTC.

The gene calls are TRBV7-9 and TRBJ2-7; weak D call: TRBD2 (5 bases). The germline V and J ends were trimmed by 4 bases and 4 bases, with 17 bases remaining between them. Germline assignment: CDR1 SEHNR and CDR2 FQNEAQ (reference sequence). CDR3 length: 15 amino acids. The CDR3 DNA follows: TGTGCCAGCAGCTCCACTGGTTGGGAGAGGTACGAGCAGTACTTC. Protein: CASSSTGWERYEQYF.

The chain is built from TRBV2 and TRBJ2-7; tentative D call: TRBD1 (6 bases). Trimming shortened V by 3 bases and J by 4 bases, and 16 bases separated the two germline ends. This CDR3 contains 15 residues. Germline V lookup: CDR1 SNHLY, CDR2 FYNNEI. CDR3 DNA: TGTGCCAGCAGTGATATGGGGGCTTTTTGGTACGAGCAGTACTTC. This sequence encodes CASSDMGAFWYEQYF.

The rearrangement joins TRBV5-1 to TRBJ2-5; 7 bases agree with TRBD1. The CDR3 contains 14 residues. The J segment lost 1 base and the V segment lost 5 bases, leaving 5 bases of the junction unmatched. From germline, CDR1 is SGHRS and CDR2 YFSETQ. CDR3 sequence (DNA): TGCGCCAGCAGTATTACAGGGGCCCAAGAGACCCAGTACTTC. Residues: CASSITGAQETQYF.

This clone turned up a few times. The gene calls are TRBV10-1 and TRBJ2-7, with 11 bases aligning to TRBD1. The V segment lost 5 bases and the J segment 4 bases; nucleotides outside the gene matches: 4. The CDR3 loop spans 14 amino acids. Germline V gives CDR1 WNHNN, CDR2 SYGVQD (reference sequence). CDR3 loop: CASSSGTGGYEQYF. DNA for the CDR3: TGCGCCAGCAGTTCCGGGACAGGGGGGTACGAGCAGTACTTC.

In nucleotides, the CDR3 is TGTGCCAGCAGTCCAACGACAGGGGGCGCGACTGAAGCTTTCTTT. This sequence encodes CASSPTTGGATEAFF. The chain employs TRBV27 and TRBJ1-1; the match to TRBD1 covers 10 bases. The ends lost 5 bases at V and 5 bases at J; junction bases unmatched: 8. Germline CDR1 and CDR2: MNHEY and SMNVEV (reference sequence). The CDR3 is 15 residues long.

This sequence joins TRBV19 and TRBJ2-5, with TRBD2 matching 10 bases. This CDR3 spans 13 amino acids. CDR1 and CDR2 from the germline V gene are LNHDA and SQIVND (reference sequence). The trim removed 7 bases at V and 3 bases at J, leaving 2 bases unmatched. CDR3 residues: CASTLAGEETQYF. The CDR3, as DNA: TGTGCCAGTACCCTAGCGGGAGAAGAGACCCAGTACTTC.

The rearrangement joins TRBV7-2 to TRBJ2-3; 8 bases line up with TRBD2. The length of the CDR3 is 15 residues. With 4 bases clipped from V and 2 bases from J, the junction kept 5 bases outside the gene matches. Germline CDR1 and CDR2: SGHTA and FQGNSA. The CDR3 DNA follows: TGTGCCAGCAGCTCCCGGACTAGCTTCACAGATACGCAGTATTTT. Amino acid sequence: CASSSRTSFTDTQYF.

The CDR3 protein is CASSVPSGTVNTGELFF. The CDR3 coding sequence is TGTGCCAGCAGCGTTCCGAGTGGGACAGTGAACACCGGGGAGCTGTTTTTT. This chain links TRBV9 with TRBJ2-2, with 7 nucleotides matching TRBD1. V shed 2 bases, J shed 1 base, and the junction held 8 bases outside the gene matches. This CDR3 is 17 amino acids long. Germline V lookup: CDR1 SGDLS, CDR2 YYNGEE.

CDR3: CASTIRRGSYNEQFF. Here the CDR3 DNA reads TGTGCCAGCACCATAAGAAGGGGGTCCTACAATGAGCAGTTCTTC. The chain uses TRBV6-1 and TRBJ2-1; weak D call: TRBD1 (6 bases). The CDR3 contains 15 residues. V was cut by 7 bases and J by 1 base, with 14 bases left in between. CDR1 is MNHNS and CDR2 is SASEGT in the germline V gene.

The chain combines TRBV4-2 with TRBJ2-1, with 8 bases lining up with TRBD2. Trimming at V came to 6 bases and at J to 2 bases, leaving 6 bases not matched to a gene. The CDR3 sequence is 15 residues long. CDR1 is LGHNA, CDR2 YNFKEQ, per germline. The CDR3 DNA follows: TGTGCCAGCAGGTCCACTAGCGGTACCTACAATGAGCAGTTCTTC. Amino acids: CASRSTSGTYNEQFF.

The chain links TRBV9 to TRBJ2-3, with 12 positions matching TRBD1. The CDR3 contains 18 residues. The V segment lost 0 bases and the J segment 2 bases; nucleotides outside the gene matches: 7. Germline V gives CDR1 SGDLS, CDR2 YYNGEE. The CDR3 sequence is CASSVGVGTGGFTDTQYF. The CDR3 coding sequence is TGTGCCAGCAGCGTAGGGGTCGGGACAGGGGGCTTCACAGATACGCAGTATTTT.

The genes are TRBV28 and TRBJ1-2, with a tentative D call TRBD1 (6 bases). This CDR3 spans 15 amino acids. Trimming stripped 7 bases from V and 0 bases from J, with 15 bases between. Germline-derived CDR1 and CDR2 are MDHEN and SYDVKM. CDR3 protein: CASKFDRSANYGYTF. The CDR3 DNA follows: TGTGCCAGCAAATTTGACAGGAGCGCTAACTATGGCTACACCTTC.